This T cell receptor beta chain was identified during a study of shared clonotypes between healthy human individuals. CDR3 length: 14 residues. The V gene lost 3 bases and the J gene lost 3 bases, with 13 bases spanning the gap. Germline V CDR1 and CDR2: SQVTM, ANQGSEA. Here immunoSEQ multiplex PCR was the method, and the copy in TCRdb shows in-frame clones only, minus some. The sample has around 1,000,000 clones, approximately 80% seen once. Sequenced material: memory CD4+ T cells from PBMCs. Subset reported: CD45RA-negative fraction. The clonotype originates from a man younger than 30 in good health. Some clones in this sample may be carry-over from other donors' samples. J is TRBJ2-3 and V is TRBV29-1; a weak D match, TRBD2 (6 bases). The CDR3 loop reads CSVDRERGTDTQYF. The CDR3 bases are TGCAGCGTTGACCGGGAGAGGGGAACAGATACGCAGTATTTT.